The 30 T cell receptor beta chains reported below all come from one sample, sequenced in a study of T cell changes during pregnancy in multiple sclerosis. Clones were sequenced by immunoSEQ multiplex PCR, and TCRdb holds only the in-frame ones, with some missing. The profile shows some 61,000 clones, 91% of them singletons. The source was peripheral blood, collected in the second trimester of pregnancy. The receptors derive from a female donor with multiple sclerosis, enrolled in a pregnancy study.

The V call is TRBV18, the J call TRBJ1-1; 10 positions agree with TRBD1. V was clipped by 6 bases and J by 8 bases; unmatched bases: 18. CDR1 KGHSH and CDR2 LQKENI come from the germline V gene. The length of the CDR3 is 17 residues. The chain's CDR3 is CASSFTREVPGQGEAFF. In nucleotides, the CDR3 is TGTGCCAGCTCCTTCACCCGCGAAGTCCCGGGACAGGGGGAAGCTTTCTTT.

The chain uses TRBV9 and TRBJ2-2; 7 nucleotides align to TRBD1. Germline V CDR1 and CDR2: SGDLS, YYNGEE. CDR3 length: 15 residues. The V and J ends lost 4 bases and 6 bases, in that order; junction bases with no gene match: 9. This chain's CDR3 is CASSRVVGGPGELFF. The CDR3 DNA reads TGTGCCAGCAGCAGAGTGGTAGGGGGCCCCGGGGAGCTGTTTTTT.

This chain uses TRBV11-2 with TRBJ2-1; perhaps TRBD2 as D (6 bases). Germline V gives CDR1 SGHAT, CDR2 FQNNGV. V lost 1 base and J lost 6, with 10 bases in between. The CDR3 is 14 amino acids. The CDR3 DNA is TGTGCCAGCAGCTTAGTGGCTAGCGCCAATGAGCAGTTCTTC. Its protein is CASSLVASANEQFF.

The chain links TRBV27 to TRBJ2-2; TRBD2 matches 9 bases. CDR3 length: 19 amino acids. CDR1 is MNHEY and CDR2 is SMNVEV in the germline V gene (reference sequence). With V trimmed by 4 bases and J by 4 bases, 16 bases remained unmatched. The CDR3 here is CASSSAGGPRRSPTGELFF. The DNA for the CDR3 is TGTGCCAGCAGTTCCGCGGGGGGGCCTCGTAGATCGCCCACCGGGGAGCTGTTTTTT.

The CDR3 DNA is TGTGCCAGCAGTTTACTAGGGACTAGCACAGATACGCAGTATTTT. Translating it yields CASSLLGTSTDTQYF. The rearrangement uses TRBV6-5 and TRBJ2-3, with D possibly being TRBD2 (6 bases). V dropped 4 bases and J dropped 0 bases, with 11 bases sitting between them. Germline values: CDR1 MNHEY, CDR2 SVGAGI. This CDR3 is 15 amino acids long.

V gene TRBV11-2 combines with J gene TRBJ2-7; TRBD1 is a possible D gene (5 bases). V dropped 0 bases and J dropped 3 bases, with 9 bases sitting between them. CDR3 length: 14 amino acids. The germline V gene has CDR1 SGHAT and CDR2 FQNNGV. The CDR3 nucleotides read TGTGCCAGCAGCTTAGAACAGGTTGTCTACGAGCAGTACTTC. Translation gives CASSLEQVVYEQYF.

The chain combines TRBV12-5 with TRBJ1-1; no definite D call. V shed 5 bases and J shed 0 bases, with 7 bases lying between them. This CDR3 comprises 13 residues. Looked up from germline, CDR1 is LGHNT and CDR2 is FRNRAP. CDR3 loop: CASGPDLNTEAFF. The CDR3 DNA reads TGTGCTAGTGGTCCCGACTTGAACACTGAAGCTTTCTTT.

The chain carries TRBV6-1 and TRBJ1-2; TRBD1 agrees at 8 bases. The CDR3 sequence is 15 residues long. The germline V gene has CDR1 MNHNS and CDR2 SASEGT. V gave up 4 bases and J gave up 7 bases; unmatched junction bases: 11. CDR3 in DNA: TGTGCCAGCAGTGGGGACCCGACAGGGGTGACTGGCTACACCTTC. It specifies CASSGDPTGVTGYTF.

V is TRBV2 and J is TRBJ1-5; the D gene is possibly TRBD1 (6 bases). V lost 6 bases and J lost 1, with 13 bases in between. Germline CDR1 and CDR2: SNHLY and FYNNEI. CDR3 length equals 15 residues. The CDR3 loop is CASRAGTTSNQPQHF. In DNA form, the CDR3 reads TGTGCCAGCAGGGCCGGGACAACAAGCAATCAGCCCCAGCATTTT.

The rearrangement links TRBV2 to TRBJ2-7; TRBD1 is a possible D gene (5 bases). Per the germline V gene, CDR1 is SNHLY and CDR2 is FYNNEI. The CDR3 is made up of 15 amino acids. Trimming left V 3 bases short and J 2 bases short, with 14 bases between. The CDR3 sequence is CASSERQGFPYEQYF. The DNA for the CDR3 is TGTGCCAGCAGTGAGCGGCAGGGTTTCCCCTACGAGCAGTACTTC.

V and J are TRBV6-4 and TRBJ1-2; weak D call: TRBD1 (6 bases). Trimming stripped 2 bases from V and 7 bases from J, with 11 bases between. Germline loops: CDR1 MRHNA, CDR2 SNTAGT. The CDR3 is made up of 13 amino acids. The CDR3 DNA follows: TGTGCCAGCAGTGACACACGACAGGCTGGCTACACCTTC. This codes for CASSDTRQAGYTF.

The chain employs TRBV6-1 and TRBJ1-1; 12 positions match TRBD1. The CDR3 has 14 residues. CDR1 is MNHNS and CDR2 is SASEGT in the germline V gene. V shed 5 bases, J shed 6 bases, and the junction held 4 bases outside the gene matches. The CDR3 nucleotides are TGTGCCAGCAGTATCCGGGACAGGGGGCCTGAAGCTTTCTTT. The encoded protein is CASSIRDRGPEAFF.

This chain joins TRBV25-1 and TRBJ2-7; a possible D gene is TRBD2 (7 bases). Germline values: CDR1 MGHDK, CDR2 SYGVNS. Trimming removed 3 bases from V and 4 bases from J, with 16 bases in between. CDR3 size: 15 residues. The CDR3 DNA reads as TGTGCCAGCAGTGATCAGAGAAGGGGGGGGTACGAGCAGTACTTC. Encoded protein: CASSDQRRGGYEQYF.

V usage is TRBV7-2 and J usage is TRBJ2-1; 7 nucleotides match TRBD2. The V gene's germline CDR1 is SGHTA and CDR2 FQGNSA. After removal of 1 base from V and 13 bases from J, the junction contained 7 bases not matched to a gene. The CDR3 consists of 13 residues. The CDR3 DNA sequence: TGTGCCAGCAGCTTAGACTGGCGGGGGTCACAGTTCTTC. The encoded protein is CASSLDWRGSQFF.

Here the CDR3 DNA reads TGTGCCAGCAGCACAGGGGGCTATAATTCACCCCTCCACTTT. Residues: CASSTGGYNSPLHF. V is TRBV27 and J is TRBJ1-6; 8 positions agree with TRBD1. CDR3 length equals 14 residues. V trimming: 6 bases; J trimming: 3 bases; junction bases outside the gene matches: 1. Germline V gives CDR1 MNHEY, CDR2 SMNVEV (reference sequence).

J is TRBJ1-3 and V is TRBV7-9; D gene unclear. The germline V and J ends were trimmed by 8 bases and 3 bases, with 14 bases remaining between them. This CDR3 has 14 residues. The germline V gene has CDR1 SEHNR and CDR2 FQNEAQ (reference sequence). CDR3 sequence reads: CASRPPRGGNTIYF. The CDR3 bases are TGTGCCAGCCGACCCCCCCGGGGTGGAAACACCATATATTTT.

V usage is TRBV6-5 and J usage is TRBJ1-6, with D uncertain. Per germline, CDR1 MNHEY and CDR2 SVGAGI. V lost 2 bases and J 7 bases, leaving 9 bases between the germline ends. The CDR3 totals 14 residues. CDR3 DNA: TGTGCCAGCAGTTACGAGGGAGGGAATTCACCCCTCCACTTT. Protein sequence: CASSYEGGNSPLHF.

J is TRBJ1-2 and V is TRBV6-5; D not resolved. Germline lookup yields CDR1 MNHEY and CDR2 SVGAGI. Trimming cost V 1 base and J 2 bases, with 11 bases left between them. The CDR3 has 15 residues. The DNA of the CDR3 is TGTGCCAGCAGTTACTTTCAGCGGGAGAACTATGGCTACACCTTC. It codes for CASSYFQRENYGYTF.

V and J are TRBV11-2 and TRBJ2-3; the match to TRBD2 covers 11 bases. This CDR3 has 16 residues. After removal of 5 bases from V and 5 bases from J, the junction contained 9 bases not matched to a gene. CDR1 and CDR2 (germline): SGHAT, FQNNGV. The CDR3 spells CASSLTTSGVGDTQYF. The CDR3 bases are TGTGCCAGCAGCCTCACGACTAGCGGGGTTGGAGATACGCAGTATTTT. The whole variable domain, filled in from reference TRBV11-2 and TRBJ2-3, reads EAGVAQSPRYKIIEKRQSVAFWCNPISGHATLYWYQQILGQGPKLLIQFQNNGVVDDSQLPKDRFSAERLKGVDSTLKIQPAKLEDSAVYLCASSLTTSGVGDTQYFGPGTRLTVL.

The chain links TRBV27 to TRBJ1-5; D ambiguous. Per germline, CDR1 MNHEY and CDR2 SMNVEV (reference sequence). This CDR3 has 14 residues. V gave up 5 bases and J gave up 0 bases, with 8 bases separating them. CDR3 bases: TGTGCCAGCAGTAATCTGTATAGCAATCAGCCCCAGCATTTT. It translates to CASSNLYSNQPQHF.

This clone was seen only a few times. This rearrangement joins TRBV30 to TRBJ1-1; D might be TRBD1 (6 bases). The CDR3 extends over 14 amino acids. V was trimmed by 5 bases and J by 8 bases, leaving 21 bases between them. CDR1 GTSNPN and CDR2 SVGIG come from the germline V gene (reference sequence). CDR3 residues: CAWDKGRGPSEAFF. The CDR3 DNA is TGTGCCTGGGATAAGGGCAGGGGCCCTTCGGAAGCTTTCTTT.

This sequence joins TRBV18 and TRBJ2-5; TRBD1 matches 7 bases. The germline gives CDR1 KGHSH, CDR2 LQKENI. CDR3 length: 15 amino acids. The trim removed 1 base at V and 4 bases at J, leaving 6 bases unmatched. The CDR3 region has the DNA TGTGCCAGCTCACCACAGGGGGCGCTGAGAGAGACCCAGTACTTC. Its protein product is CASSPQGALRETQYF.

This chain connects TRBV5-4 to TRBJ2-7; 14 nucleotides line up with TRBD2. This CDR3 spans 16 amino acids. Germline V gene sequence: CDR1 SGHNT, CDR2 YYREEE (reference sequence). V trimming: 3 bases; J trimming: 3 bases; junction bases outside the gene matches: 5. CDR3 coding DNA: TGTGCCAGCAGCTGGACTAGCGGGGGGCCCCACTACGAGCAGTACTTC. Residues: CASSWTSGGPHYEQYF.

The chain employs TRBV18 and TRBJ1-2, with 8 bases lining up with TRBD1. Germline V gene sequence: CDR1 KGHSH, CDR2 LQKENI. The junction had 7 bases not matched to a gene; V was cut back by 3 bases and J by 4 bases. CDR3 length: 15 amino acids. The DNA of the CDR3 is TGTGCCAGCTCACCGACTACAGGGGGTACCTATGGCTACACCTTC. Translated: CASSPTTGGTYGYTF.

This clone was seen only once. This chain connects TRBV18 to TRBJ2-2; the D is unclear. This CDR3 spans 14 amino acids. Trimming pared 3 bases from V and 2 bases from J, leaving 7 bases between. CDR1 KGHSH and CDR2 LQKENI come from the germline V gene. CDR3 amino acids: CASSPNRNTGELFF. The CDR3 DNA sequence: TGTGCCAGCTCACCTAACAGAAACACCGGGGAGCTGTTTTTT.

This chain joins TRBV12-5 and TRBJ1-1, with a possible D match to TRBD1 (6 bases). The length of the CDR3 is 14 residues. Germline assignment: CDR1 LGHNT and CDR2 FRNRAP. With 8 bases removed from V and 3 bases from J, the gap between germline ends came to 16 bases. The chain's CDR3 is CASRVGGPDTEAFF. The DNA of the CDR3 is TGTGCTAGTCGGGTCGGGGGGCCGGACACTGAAGCTTTCTTT.

The chain couples TRBV7-8 to TRBJ1-5, with D possibly being TRBD1 (5 bases). The CDR3 has 14 residues. Germline lookup yields CDR1 SGHVS and CDR2 FQNEAQ. Trimming left V 5 bases short and J 4 bases short, with 12 bases between. The DNA for the CDR3 is TGTGCCAGCAGCGTAAGAGACAGTAATCAGCCCCAGCATTTT. Translating it yields CASSVRDSNQPQHF.

There are a few counts of this clone. This chain joins TRBV27 and TRBJ2-7; D call uncertain. The ends were cut back, 2 bases at V and 4 bases at J, with 9 bases in the middle. The CDR3 is 13 amino acids. Per germline, CDR1 MNHEY and CDR2 SMNVEV (reference sequence). CDR3 in amino acids: CASSLMARYEQYF. The CDR3 nucleotides are TGTGCCAGCAGTTTAATGGCGAGGTACGAGCAGTACTTC.

The chain uses TRBV6-5 and TRBJ2-3; 8 bases are shared with TRBD2. The CDR3 spans 15 residues. V lost 7 bases and J lost 5; bases outside the gene matches: 11. Germline CDR1 and CDR2: MNHEY and SVGAGI. As DNA, the CDR3 is TGTGCCAGCACGGAGGGAGCGGGGGCACTAGATACGCAGTATTTT. This translates into CASTEGAGALDTQYF.

This rearrangement joins TRBV5-4 to TRBJ2-1, with D tentatively TRBD2 (5 bases). Germline assignment: CDR1 SGHNT and CDR2 YYREEE (reference sequence). Trimming left V 4 bases short and J 4 bases short, with 9 bases between. The CDR3 spans 13 residues. The CDR3 spells CASSAGRYNEQFF. Here the CDR3 DNA reads TGTGCCAGCAGCGCGGGCCGATACAATGAGCAGTTCTTC.